This T cell receptor beta chain was identified in a study of blood T cell repertoires in COVID-19. Across the study: Samples taken during acute and convalescent COVID-19 were collected in the United States, Italy and Spain. In each case, the material was cDNA or gDNA derived from T cells, B-cell-depleted T cells, or PBMCs.

Between the trimmed V and J ends, which lost 10 bases and 4 bases, there was a span of 17 bases. CDR1 and CDR2 from the germline V gene are MDHEN and SYDVKM. The CDR3 is 14 amino acids. Per the study methods: Using reference gene primer amplification, nucleated cell counts were estimated. Repertoires were generated with immunoSEQ multiplex PCR, while TCRdb's copy carries only in-frame clones and drops some. Clone size and V and J calls were adopted from that table, with D and trimming inferred from the DNA. This sample has under 400,000 clones, with roughly 89% found just once. Material for sequencing was peripheral blood. This clonotype originated in a man aged 18 to 30 with active or convalescent COVID-19. The V and J genes are TRBV28 and TRBJ1-5; a weak D match, TRBD1 (6 bases). The CDR3 coding sequence is TGTGCCACCGGAAGGACAGAAGTTAATCAGCCCCAGCATTTT. This sequence encodes CATGRTEVNQPQHF.